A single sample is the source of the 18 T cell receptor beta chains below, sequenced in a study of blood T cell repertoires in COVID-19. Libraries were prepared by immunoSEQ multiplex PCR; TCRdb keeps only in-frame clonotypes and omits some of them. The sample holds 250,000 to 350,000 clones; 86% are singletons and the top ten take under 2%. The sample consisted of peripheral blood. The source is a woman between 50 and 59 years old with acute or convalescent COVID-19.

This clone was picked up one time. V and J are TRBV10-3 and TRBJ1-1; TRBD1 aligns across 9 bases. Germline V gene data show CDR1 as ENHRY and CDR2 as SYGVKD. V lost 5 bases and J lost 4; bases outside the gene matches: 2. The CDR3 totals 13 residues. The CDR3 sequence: CAISPGQGTEAFF. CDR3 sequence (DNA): TGTGCCATCAGTCCGGGACAGGGCACTGAAGCTTTCTTT.

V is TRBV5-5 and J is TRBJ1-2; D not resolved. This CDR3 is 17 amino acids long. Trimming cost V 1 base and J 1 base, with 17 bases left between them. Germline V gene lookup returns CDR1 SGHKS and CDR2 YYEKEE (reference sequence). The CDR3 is CASSLKAGPLGNYGYTF. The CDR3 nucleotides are TGTGCCAGCAGCTTGAAGGCAGGTCCCCTGGGTAACTATGGCTACACCTTC.

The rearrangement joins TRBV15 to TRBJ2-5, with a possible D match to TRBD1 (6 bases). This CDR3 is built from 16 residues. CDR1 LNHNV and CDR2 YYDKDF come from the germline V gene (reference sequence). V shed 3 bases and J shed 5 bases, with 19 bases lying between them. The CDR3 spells CATSSGTSRRRETQYF. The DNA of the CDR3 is TGTGCCACCAGCAGTGGGACATCCAGGAGGAGGGAGACCCAGTACTTC.

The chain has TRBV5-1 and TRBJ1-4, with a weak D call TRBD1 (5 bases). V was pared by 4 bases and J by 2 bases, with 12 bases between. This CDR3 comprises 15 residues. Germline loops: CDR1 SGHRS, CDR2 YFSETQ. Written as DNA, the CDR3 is TGCGCCAGCAGCCCCGACCCAGGGACTAATGAAAAACTGTTTTTT. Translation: CASSPDPGTNEKLFF.

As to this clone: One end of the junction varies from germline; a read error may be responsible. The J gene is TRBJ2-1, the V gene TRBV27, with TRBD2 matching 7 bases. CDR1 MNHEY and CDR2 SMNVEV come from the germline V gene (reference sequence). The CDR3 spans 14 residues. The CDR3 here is CASRAPTSYHEQFF. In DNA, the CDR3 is TGTGCCAGCAGGGCCCCGACTAGCTACCATGAGCAGTTCTTC.

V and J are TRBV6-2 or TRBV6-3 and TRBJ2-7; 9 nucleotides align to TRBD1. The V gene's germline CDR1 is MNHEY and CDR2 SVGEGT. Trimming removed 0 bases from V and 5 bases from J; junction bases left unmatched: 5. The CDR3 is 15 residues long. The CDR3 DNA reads TGTGCCAGCAGTTACTCCCCGGGACAGGGTAACGAGCAGTACTTC. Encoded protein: CASSYSPGQGNEQYF.

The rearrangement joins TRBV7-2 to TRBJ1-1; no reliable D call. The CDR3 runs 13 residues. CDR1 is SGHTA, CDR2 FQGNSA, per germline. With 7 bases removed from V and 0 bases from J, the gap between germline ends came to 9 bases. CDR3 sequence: CASTSHMNTEAFF. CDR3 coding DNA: TGTGCCAGCACCTCCCACATGAACACTGAAGCTTTCTTT. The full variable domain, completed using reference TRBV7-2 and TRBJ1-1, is GAGVSQSPSNKVTEKGKDVELRCDPISGHTALYWYRQSLGQGLEFLIYFQGNSAPDKSGLPSDRFSAERTGGSVSTLTIQRTQQEDSAVYLCASTSHMNTEAFFGQGTRLTVV.

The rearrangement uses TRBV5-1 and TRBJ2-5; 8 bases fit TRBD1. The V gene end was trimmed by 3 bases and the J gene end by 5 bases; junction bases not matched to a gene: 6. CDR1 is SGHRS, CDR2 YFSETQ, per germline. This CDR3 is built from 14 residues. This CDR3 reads CASSSRGRVETQYF. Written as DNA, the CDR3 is TGCGCCAGCAGCTCCAGGGGGCGCGTCGAGACCCAGTACTTC.

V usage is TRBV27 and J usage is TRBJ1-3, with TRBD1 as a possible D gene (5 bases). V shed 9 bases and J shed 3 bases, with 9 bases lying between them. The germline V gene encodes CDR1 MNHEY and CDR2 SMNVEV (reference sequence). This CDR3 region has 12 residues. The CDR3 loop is CASAGFGNTIYF. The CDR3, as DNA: TGTGCCAGTGCAGGGTTTGGAAACACCATATATTTT.

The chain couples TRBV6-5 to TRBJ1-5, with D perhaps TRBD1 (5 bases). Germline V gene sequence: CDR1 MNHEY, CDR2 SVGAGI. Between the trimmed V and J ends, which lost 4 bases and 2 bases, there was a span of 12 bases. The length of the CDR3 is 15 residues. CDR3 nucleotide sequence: TGTGCCAGCAGTTCCCAGGGATTGGGCAATCAGCCCCAGCATTTT. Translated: CASSSQGLGNQPQHF.

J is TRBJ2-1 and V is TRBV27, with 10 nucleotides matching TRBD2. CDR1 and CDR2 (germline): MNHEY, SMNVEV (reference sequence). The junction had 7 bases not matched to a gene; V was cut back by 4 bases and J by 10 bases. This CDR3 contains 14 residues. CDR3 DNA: TGTGCCAGCAGTTCACTAGCGGGAATAGAGGAGCAGTTCTTC. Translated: CASSSLAGIEEQFF.

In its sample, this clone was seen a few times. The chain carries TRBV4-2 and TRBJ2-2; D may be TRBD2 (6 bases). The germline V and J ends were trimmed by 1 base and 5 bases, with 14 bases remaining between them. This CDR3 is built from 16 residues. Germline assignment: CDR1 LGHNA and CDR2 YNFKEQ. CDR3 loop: CASSQGTGLSTGELFF. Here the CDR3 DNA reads TGTGCCAGCAGCCAAGGGACGGGACTTTCTACCGGGGAGCTGTTTTTT.

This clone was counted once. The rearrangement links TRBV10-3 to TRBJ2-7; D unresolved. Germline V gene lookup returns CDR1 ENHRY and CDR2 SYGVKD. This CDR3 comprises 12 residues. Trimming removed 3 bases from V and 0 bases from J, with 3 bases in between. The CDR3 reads CAISDYSYEQYF. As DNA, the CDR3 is TGTGCCATCAGTGACTACTCCTACGAGCAGTACTTC.

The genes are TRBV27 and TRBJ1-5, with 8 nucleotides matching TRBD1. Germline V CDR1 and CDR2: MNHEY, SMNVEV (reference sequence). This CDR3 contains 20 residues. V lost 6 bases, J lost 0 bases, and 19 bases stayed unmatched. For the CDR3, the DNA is TGTGCCAGCAGCCCACAGGACAGGGCCTCAACCCAATATAGCAATCAGCCCCAGCATTTT. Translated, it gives CASSPQDRASTQYSNQPQHF.

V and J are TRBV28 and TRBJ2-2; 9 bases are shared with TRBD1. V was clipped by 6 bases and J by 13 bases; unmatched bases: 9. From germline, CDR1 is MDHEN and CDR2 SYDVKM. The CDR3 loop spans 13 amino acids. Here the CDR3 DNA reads TGTGCCAGCAGCCCGGGACAGGGTTTGGGGCTGTTTTTT. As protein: CASSPGQGLGLFF.

CDR3 in DNA: TGTGCCAGCAGTTTAAGCCTAGCGGGATTCAATGAGCAGTTCTTC. Translation: CASSLSLAGFNEQFF. The chain uses TRBV27 and TRBJ2-1, with 9 bases fitting TRBD2. CDR3 size: 15 residues. CDR1 is MNHEY, CDR2 SMNVEV, per germline (reference sequence). J gave up 6 bases and V 2 bases, and 5 bases lay outside the gene matches.

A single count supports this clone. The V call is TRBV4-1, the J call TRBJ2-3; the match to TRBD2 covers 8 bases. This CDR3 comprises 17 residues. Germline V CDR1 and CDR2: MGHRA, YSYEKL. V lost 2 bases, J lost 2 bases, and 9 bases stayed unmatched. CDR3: CASSQTPSGGNTDTQYF. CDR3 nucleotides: TGCGCCAGCAGCCAAACCCCATCGGGGGGGAACACAGATACGCAGTATTTT.

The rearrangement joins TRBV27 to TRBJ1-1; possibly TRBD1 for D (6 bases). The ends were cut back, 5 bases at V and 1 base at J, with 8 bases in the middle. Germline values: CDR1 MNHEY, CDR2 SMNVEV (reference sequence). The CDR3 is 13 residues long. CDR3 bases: TGTGCCAGCAGTCTGACAGGGAACACTGAAGCTTTCTTT. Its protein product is CASSLTGNTEAFF.